The 27 T cell receptor beta chains below come from one sample, sequenced in a study of T cell responses to AZD1222 COVID-19 vaccine. Sequencing used immunoSEQ multiplex PCR; TCRdb keeps in-frame clones, though not all of them. This sample has more than 90,000 clones, with roughly 86% found just once. This material consisted of peripheral blood, taken 28 days after the second AZD1222 dose. Receptors originate from an adult who received the AZD1222 COVID-19 vaccine.

The rearrangement uses TRBV5-1 and TRBJ1-1; D gene unclear. V shed 4 bases and J shed 4 bases, with 11 bases lying between them. The CDR3 is 13 amino acids. Germline lookup yields CDR1 SGHRS and CDR2 YFSETQ. The CDR3 protein is CASSRAEATEAFF. In DNA form, the CDR3 reads TGCGCCAGCAGCCGGGCAGAGGCCACTGAAGCTTTCTTT.

The V and J genes are TRBV5-8 and TRBJ1-6; D uncertain. The V end was cut by 2 bases, the J end by 12 bases, with 12 bases between. The CDR3 length is 13 residues. The germline V gene encodes CDR1 SGHTS and CDR2 YDEGEE. The CDR3 DNA reads TGTGCCAGCAGCTTAGATTCTCGGCTACCCCTCCACTTT. Protein product: CASSLDSRLPLHF.

The V gene is TRBV12-3 or TRBV12-4, the J gene TRBJ1-4; 7 bases align to TRBD1. The CDR3 is 13 amino acids. V was pared by 9 bases and J by 8 bases, with 9 bases of the junction left unmatched. This CDR3 is CASSSRDSEKLFF. CDR3 nucleotide sequence: TGTGCCAGTTCGTCCCGGGACAGCGAAAAACTGTTTTTT.

The chain carries TRBV28 and TRBJ2-7, with 10 nucleotides matching TRBD1. This CDR3 has 14 amino acids. The trim removed 8 bases at V and 7 bases at J, leaving 11 bases unmatched. Looked up from germline, CDR1 is MDHEN and CDR2 is SYDVKM. DNA of the CDR3: TGTGCCAGCGCCGCGGGGACAGGGGCGGGTGAGCAGTACTTC. This codes for CASAAGTGAGEQYF.

The CDR3 sequence is CAGIYEQYF. The CDR3 DNA reads TGTGCCGGTATCTACGAGCAGTACTTC. V is TRBV27 and J is TRBJ2-7; D remains ambiguous. This CDR3 has 9 residues. The germline V and J ends were trimmed by 11 bases and 3 bases, with 5 bases remaining between them. CDR1 is MNHEY, CDR2 SMNVEV, per germline (reference sequence).

On this clone: Other DNA sequences in this sample translate to the same CDR3. The genes are TRBV19 and TRBJ1-5, with TRBD1 as a possible D gene (6 bases). Germline CDR1 is LNHDA and CDR2 is SQIVND (reference sequence). V shed 4 bases and J shed 2 bases, with 6 bases lying between them. The CDR3 totals 13 residues. The CDR3 nucleotides read TGTGCCAGTAGTAACAGGGGCAATCAGCCCCAGCATTTT. It encodes CASSNRGNQPQHF.

This chain links TRBV18 with TRBJ1-1; D remains unclear. Germline V gene sequence: CDR1 KGHSH, CDR2 LQKENI. The CDR3 runs 13 residues. V lost 2 bases and J lost 5, with 9 bases in between. The CDR3 loop reads CASSPNRETEAFF. The CDR3 region has the DNA TGTGCCAGCTCACCAAACCGCGAGACTGAAGCTTTCTTT.

The chain is built from TRBV28 and TRBJ2-1, with D unresolved. The V gene lost 6 bases and the J gene lost 0 bases, with 15 bases spanning the gap. The CDR3 spans 16 residues. Looked up from germline, CDR1 is MDHEN and CDR2 is SYDVKM. The CDR3 here is CASSPILASSYNEQFF. CDR3 coding DNA: TGTGCCAGCAGCCCAATCCTGGCTAGCTCCTACAATGAGCAGTTCTTC.

The V and J genes are TRBV27 and TRBJ2-5; D gene unclear. This CDR3 region has 14 residues. Germline V gene sequence: CDR1 MNHEY, CDR2 SMNVEV (reference sequence). The V gene lost 8 bases and the J gene lost 4 bases, with 17 bases spanning the gap. The chain's CDR3 is CASRPVRASETQYF. The CDR3, as DNA: TGTGCCAGCCGCCCGGTTAGGGCGTCAGAGACCCAGTACTTC.

The V gene is TRBV30, the J gene TRBJ1-6; D might be TRBD1 (6 bases). This CDR3 region has 16 residues. The ends were cut back, 0 bases at V and 0 bases at J, with 9 bases in the middle. Looked up from germline, CDR1 is GTSNPN and CDR2 is SVGIG (reference sequence). In DNA form, the CDR3 reads TGTGCCTGGAGTGTTACAGGGAGCTCCTATAATTCACCCCTCCACTTT. This codes for CAWSVTGSSYNSPLHF.

V usage is TRBV28 and J usage is TRBJ2-2, with 10 bases lining up with TRBD1. Germline CDR1 is MDHEN and CDR2 is SYDVKM. This CDR3 spans 14 amino acids. V was clipped by 8 bases and J by 5 bases; unmatched bases: 5. CDR3 sequence (DNA): TGTGCCAGCCACCCGGGACAGGGGACCGGGGAGCTGTTTTTT. Amino acid sequence: CASHPGQGTGELFF.

This sequence joins TRBV7-8 and TRBJ1-5; unclear D gene. CDR1 is SGHVS, CDR2 FQNEAQ, per germline. The CDR3 consists of 12 residues. V lost 5 bases to trimming and J lost 7 bases, with 9 bases between them. The CDR3 region has the DNA TGTGCCAGCAGCCCCTACGGACAGCCCCAGCATTTT. Amino acid sequence: CASSPYGQPQHF. Full variable domain (outside the CDR3, taken from reference TRBV7-8 and TRBJ1-5): GAGVSQSPRYKVAKRGQDVALRCDPISGHVSLFWYQQALGQGPEFLTYFQNEAQLDKSGLPSDRFFAERPEGSVSTLKIQRTQQEDSAVYLCASSPYGQPQHFGDGTRLSIL.

This rearrangement joins TRBV6-6 to TRBJ1-5, with 7 bases identical to TRBD1. CDR3 length equals 16 residues. Germline CDR1 MNHNY, CDR2 SVGAGI (reference sequence). Trimming removed 0 bases from V and 2 bases from J; junction bases left unmatched: 4. CDR3 sequence reads: CASSYSKGAGNQPQHF. The DNA for the CDR3 is TGTGCCAGCAGTTACTCTAAGGGGGCGGGCAATCAGCCCCAGCATTTT.

This clone was picked up a small number of times. This chain links TRBV6-2 or TRBV6-3 with TRBJ2-7, with 12 positions matching TRBD1. This CDR3 contains 16 residues. Trimming took 6 bases from V and 4 from J; bases not matched to a gene: 10. CDR1 and CDR2 (germline): MNHEY, SVGEGT. The CDR3 loop is CASSLGGTGGKYEQYF. The CDR3 DNA is TGTGCCAGCAGCCTAGGCGGGACAGGGGGCAAGTACGAGCAGTACTTC.

This chain uses TRBV24-1 with TRBJ2-3; the match to TRBD2 covers 9 bases. CDR3 length: 14 amino acids. The germline CDR1 and CDR2 sequences are KGHDR and SFDVKD. With 8 bases clipped from V and 6 bases from J, the junction kept 8 bases outside the gene matches. The CDR3 DNA sequence: TGTGCCACCAATAGCGGGAGCCCCCCCGATACGCAGTATTTT. It encodes CATNSGSPPDTQYF.

The chain is built from TRBV18 and TRBJ2-1; a possible D gene is TRBD2 (5 bases). Germline assignment: CDR1 KGHSH and CDR2 LQKENI. The CDR3 is made up of 15 amino acids. V lost 3 bases and J lost 5, with 14 bases in between. In DNA, the CDR3 is TGTGCCAGCTCACCTCCGGCGAGGGTGCACAATGAGCAGTTCTTC. Its protein product is CASSPPARVHNEQFF.

V is TRBV5-4 and J is TRBJ2-5; perhaps TRBD2 as D (6 bases). The CDR3 runs 14 residues. The germline CDR1 and CDR2 sequences are SGHNT and YYREEE (reference sequence). Trimming took 4 bases from V and 0 from J, leaving 10 bases between them. CDR3 residues: CASSLGTYQETQYF. The CDR3 DNA reads as TGTGCCAGCAGCCTCGGGACTTACCAAGAGACCCAGTACTTC.

The V gene is TRBV19, the J gene TRBJ2-3, with D possibly being TRBD1 (6 bases). Germline V gene lookup returns CDR1 LNHDA and CDR2 SQIVND (reference sequence). Trimming cost V 5 bases and J 6 bases, with 12 bases left between them. CDR3 size: 13 residues. The CDR3 loop reads CASSQGRRDTQYF. CDR3 coding DNA: TGTGCCAGTAGTCAGGGGAGACGGGATACGCAGTATTTT.

This clone was recorded only once. The chain employs TRBV4-1 and TRBJ1-3; D gene uncertain. Germline V gene lookup returns CDR1 MGHRA and CDR2 YSYEKL. Trimming removed 0 bases at V and 3 bases at J, with 0 bases between. The CDR3 covers 12 residues. The CDR3 is CASSQDGNTIYF. In nucleotides, the CDR3 is TGCGCCAGCAGCCAAGATGGAAACACCATATATTTT.

V is TRBV28 and J is TRBJ2-3; 10 positions agree with TRBD2. Germline V gene lookup returns CDR1 MDHEN and CDR2 SYDVKM. J gave up 2 bases and V 8 bases, and 7 bases lay outside the gene matches. The CDR3 spans 15 residues. CDR3 bases: TGTGCCAGCCACGTAAGCGGGAGGGCCACAGATACGCAGTATTTT. It yields the protein CASHVSGRATDTQYF.

The genes are TRBV12-5 and TRBJ1-1; D unclear. V lost 8 bases and J 1 base, leaving 5 bases between the germline ends. The germline V gene has CDR1 LGHNT and CDR2 FRNRAP. The CDR3 extends over 11 amino acids. The CDR3 reads CASNRNTEAFF. The DNA of the CDR3 is TGTGCTAGTAATAGGAACACTGAAGCTTTCTTT. The variable domain in full, completed from reference TRBV12-5 and TRBJ1-1, reads DARVTQTPRHKVTEMGQEVTMRCQPILGHNTVFWYRQTMMQGLELLAYFRNRAPLDDSGMPKDRFSAEMPDATLATLKIQPSEPRDSAVYFCASNRNTEAFFGQGTRLTVV.

Points on this clone: The junction differs from germline at one of its ends, possibly a read error. The chain uses TRBV7-7 and TRBJ2-3, with 10 positions matching TRBD2. The V gene's germline CDR1 is SSHAT and CDR2 FNYEAQ (reference sequence). This CDR3 has 17 residues. CDR3 bases: TGTGCTAGCAGCTTAGAGGCGAGCGGGAGGGCCGCAGATACGCAGTATTTT. This gives the protein CASSLEASGRAADTQYF.

This sequence joins TRBV19 and TRBJ2-1; TRBD2 matches at 13 bases. This CDR3 has 15 amino acids. Germline CDR1 and CDR2: LNHDA and SQIVND (reference sequence). The junction had 11 bases not matched to a gene; V was cut back by 8 bases and J by 10 bases. In DNA, the CDR3 is TGTGCCAGTGGAAAACTAGCGGGAGGGCCACGAGAGCAGTTCTTC. Translation: CASGKLAGGPREQFF. The full variable domain, with the rest looked up from reference TRBV19 and TRBJ2-1, is DGGITQSPKYLFRKEGQNVTLSCEQNLNHDAMYWYRQDPGQGLRLIYYSQIVNDFQKGDIAEGYSVSREKKESFPLTVTSAQKNPTAFYLCASGKLAGGPREQFFGPGTRLTVL.

This clone was counted a few times. The chain carries TRBV28 and TRBJ2-7; 7 bases line up with TRBD2. Per germline, CDR1 MDHEN and CDR2 SYDVKM. This CDR3 has 16 residues. V shed 0 bases, J shed 2 bases, and the junction held 7 bases outside the gene matches. CDR3 DNA sequence: TGTGCCAGCAGTTTATGGCGAGCGGGGAGCCCCTACGAGCAGTACTTC. Protein product: CASSLWRAGSPYEQYF. Complete variable domain (other parts from reference TRBV28 and TRBJ2-7): DVKVTQSSRYLVKRTGEKVFLECVQDMDHENMFWYRQDPGLGLRLIYFSYDVKMKEKGDIPEGYSVSREKKERFSLILESASTNQTSMYLCASSLWRAGSPYEQYFGPGTRLTVT.

Only a few counts were recorded for this clone. The CDR3 nucleotides are TGTGCCAGCAGTTGGGACAGGGGGCATGAGCAGTTCTTC. Translating it yields CASSWDRGHEQFF. The genes are TRBV27 and TRBJ2-1; 12 positions agree with TRBD1. The CDR3 sequence is 13 residues long. CDR1 MNHEY and CDR2 SMNVEV come from the germline V gene (reference sequence). V trimming: 4 bases; J trimming: 8 bases; junction bases outside the gene matches: 0.

The chain joins TRBV27 to TRBJ2-1; 11 bases line up with TRBD2. The germline CDR1 and CDR2 sequences are MNHEY and SMNVEV (reference sequence). This CDR3 is 15 amino acids long. V lost 4 bases, J lost 8 bases, and 7 bases stayed unmatched. The CDR3 DNA reads TGTGCCAGCAGTTCCCCTAGCGGGGGGAGTTATGAGCAGTTCTTC. Translating it yields CASSSPSGGSYEQFF.

The CDR3 reads CASSQDTGGLYEQYF. In nucleotides, the CDR3 is TGCGCCAGCAGCCAAGATACGGGGGGTCTCTACGAGCAGTACTTC. The chain uses TRBV4-1 and TRBJ2-7; 7 nucleotides line up with TRBD2. CDR1 is MGHRA, CDR2 YSYEKL, per germline. The ends lost 0 bases at V and 3 bases at J; junction bases unmatched: 5. This CDR3 contains 15 residues.